Reported below is one T cell receptor (beta chain). Profiled with immunoSEQ multiplex PCR; TCRdb holds only in-frame clones, not every one. The repertoire holds 1,500,000 or so clones, with more than 95% as singletons. Germline lookup yields CDR1 MDHEN and CDR2 SYDVKM. V gave up 10 bases and J gave up 0 bases, with 16 bases separating them. The CDR3 has 14 amino acids. This specimen comes from a study of shared clonotypes between healthy human individuals. The chain employs TRBV28 and TRBJ2-7; maybe TRBD1 (6 bases). This TCR derives from a man between 25 and 39 years old in good health. Sequencing input: naive CD4+ T cells sorted from blood. As to subset: CD45RA+ positively selected. The CDR3 region has the DNA TGTGCCACCGGAGAGCAGGGGAGCTCCTACGAGCAGTACTTC. It yields the protein CATGEQGSSYEQYF.